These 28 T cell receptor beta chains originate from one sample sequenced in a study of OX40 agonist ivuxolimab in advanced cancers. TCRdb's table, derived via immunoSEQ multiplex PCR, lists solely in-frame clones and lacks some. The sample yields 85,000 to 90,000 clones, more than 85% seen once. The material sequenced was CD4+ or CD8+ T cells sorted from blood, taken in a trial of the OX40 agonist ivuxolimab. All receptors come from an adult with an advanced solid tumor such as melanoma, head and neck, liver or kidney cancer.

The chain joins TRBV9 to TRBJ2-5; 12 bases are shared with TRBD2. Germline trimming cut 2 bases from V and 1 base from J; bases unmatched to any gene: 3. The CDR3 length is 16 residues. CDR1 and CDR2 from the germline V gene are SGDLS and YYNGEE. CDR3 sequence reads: CASSVGTSGFQETQYF. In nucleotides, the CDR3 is TGTGCCAGCAGCGTGGGGACTAGCGGGTTCCAAGAGACCCAGTACTTC.

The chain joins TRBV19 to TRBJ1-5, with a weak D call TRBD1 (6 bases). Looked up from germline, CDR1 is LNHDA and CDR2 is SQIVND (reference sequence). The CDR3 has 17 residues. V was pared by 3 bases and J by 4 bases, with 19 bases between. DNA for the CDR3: TGTGCCAGTAGTATCCCGGGGCCACAGGGTCCGAATCAGCCCCAGCATTTT. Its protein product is CASSIPGPQGPNQPQHF.

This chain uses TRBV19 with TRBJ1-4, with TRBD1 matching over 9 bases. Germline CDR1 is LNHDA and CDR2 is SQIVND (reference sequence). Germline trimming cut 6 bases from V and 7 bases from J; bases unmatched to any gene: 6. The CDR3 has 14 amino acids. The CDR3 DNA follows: TGTGCCAGTAGCAGGGGACAGGGATCTGAAAAACTGTTTTTT. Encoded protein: CASSRGQGSEKLFF.

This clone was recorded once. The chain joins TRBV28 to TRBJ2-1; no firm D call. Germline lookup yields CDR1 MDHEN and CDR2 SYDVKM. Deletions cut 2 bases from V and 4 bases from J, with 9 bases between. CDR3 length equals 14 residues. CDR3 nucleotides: TGTGCCAGCAGTTTAAATGGGCGGTACAATGAGCAGTTCTTC. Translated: CASSLNGRYNEQFF.

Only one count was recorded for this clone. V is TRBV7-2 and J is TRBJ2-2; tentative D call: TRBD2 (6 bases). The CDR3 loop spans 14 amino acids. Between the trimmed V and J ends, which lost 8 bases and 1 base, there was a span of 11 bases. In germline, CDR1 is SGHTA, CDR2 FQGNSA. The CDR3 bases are TGTGCCAGCGGCCGGGACTGGAACACCGGGGAGCTGTTTTTT. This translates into CASGRDWNTGELFF.

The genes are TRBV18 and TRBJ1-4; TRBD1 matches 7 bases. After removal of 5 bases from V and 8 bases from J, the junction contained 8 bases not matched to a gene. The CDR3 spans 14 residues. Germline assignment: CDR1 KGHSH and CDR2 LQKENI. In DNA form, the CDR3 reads TGTGCCAGCTCAACCGGGACAGTGAGGGAAAAACTGTTTTTT. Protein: CASSTGTVREKLFF.

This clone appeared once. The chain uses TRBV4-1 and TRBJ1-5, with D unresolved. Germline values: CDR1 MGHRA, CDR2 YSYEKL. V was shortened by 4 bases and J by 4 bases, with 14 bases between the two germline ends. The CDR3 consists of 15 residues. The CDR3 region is CASSLFLDSNQPQHF. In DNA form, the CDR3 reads TGCGCCAGCAGCCTTTTTTTGGATTCAAATCAGCCCCAGCATTTT.

The CDR3 DNA reads TGCGCCAGCAGCTTGATGGCTAGCGGGATTTACTCTGGGGCCAACGTCCTGACTTTC. Translated: CASSLMASGIYSGANVLTF. This sequence joins TRBV5-1 and TRBJ2-6, with 9 positions matching TRBD2. CDR3 length: 19 residues. CDR1 and CDR2 from the germline V gene are SGHRS and YFSETQ. V lost 1 base to trimming and J lost 0 bases; unmatched junction nucleotides: 8. Variable domain in full (rest from reference TRBV5-1 and TRBJ2-6): KAGVTQTPRYLIKTRGQQVTLSCSPISGHRSVSWYQQTPGQGLQFLFEYFSETQRNKGNFPGRFSGRQFSNSRSEMNVSTLELGDSALYLCASSLMASGIYSGANVLTFGAGSRLTVL.

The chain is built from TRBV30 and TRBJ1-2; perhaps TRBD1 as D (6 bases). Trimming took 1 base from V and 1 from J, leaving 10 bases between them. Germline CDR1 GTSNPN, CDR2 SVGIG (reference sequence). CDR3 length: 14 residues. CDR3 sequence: CAWSGQALNYGYTF. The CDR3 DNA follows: TGTGCCTGGAGTGGACAGGCCCTTAACTATGGCTACACCTTC.

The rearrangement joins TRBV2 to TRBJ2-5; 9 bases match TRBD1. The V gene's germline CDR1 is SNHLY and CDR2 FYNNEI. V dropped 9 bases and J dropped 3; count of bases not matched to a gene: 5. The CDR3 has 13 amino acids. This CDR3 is CASKTGGEETQYF. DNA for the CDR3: TGTGCCAGTAAGACAGGGGGTGAAGAGACCCAGTACTTC.

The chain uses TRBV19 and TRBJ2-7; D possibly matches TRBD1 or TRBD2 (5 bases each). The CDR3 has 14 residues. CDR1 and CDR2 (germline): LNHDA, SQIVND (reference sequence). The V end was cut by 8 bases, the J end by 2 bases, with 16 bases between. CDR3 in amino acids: CASLGPQPPYEQYF. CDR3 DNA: TGTGCCAGTTTGGGACCGCAACCCCCCTACGAGCAGTACTTC.

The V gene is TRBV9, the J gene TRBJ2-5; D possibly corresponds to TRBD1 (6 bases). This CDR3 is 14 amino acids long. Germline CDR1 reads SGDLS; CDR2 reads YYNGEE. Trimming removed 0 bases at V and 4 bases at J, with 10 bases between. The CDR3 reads CASSVGQAGETQYF. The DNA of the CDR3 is TGTGCCAGCAGCGTAGGACAGGCCGGAGAGACCCAGTACTTC.

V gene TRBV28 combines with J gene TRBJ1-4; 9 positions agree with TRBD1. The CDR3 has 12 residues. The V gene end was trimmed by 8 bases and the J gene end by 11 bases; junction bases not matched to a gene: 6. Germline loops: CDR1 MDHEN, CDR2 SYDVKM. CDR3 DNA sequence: TGTGCCAGCCGGGACAGGGAGGACAAACTGTTTTTT. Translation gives CASRDREDKLFF. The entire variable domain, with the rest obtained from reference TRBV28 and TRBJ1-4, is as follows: DVKVTQSSRYLVKRTGEKVFLECVQDMDHENMFWYRQDPGLGLRLIYFSYDVKMKEKGDIPEGYSVSREKKERFSLILESASTNQTSMYLCASRDREDKLFFGSGTQLSVL.

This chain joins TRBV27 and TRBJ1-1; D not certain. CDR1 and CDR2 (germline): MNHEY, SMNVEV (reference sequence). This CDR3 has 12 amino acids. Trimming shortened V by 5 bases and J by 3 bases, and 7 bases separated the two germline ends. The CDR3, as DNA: TGTGCCAGCAGTCCCGGGGACACTGAAGCTTTCTTT. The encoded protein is CASSPGDTEAFF.

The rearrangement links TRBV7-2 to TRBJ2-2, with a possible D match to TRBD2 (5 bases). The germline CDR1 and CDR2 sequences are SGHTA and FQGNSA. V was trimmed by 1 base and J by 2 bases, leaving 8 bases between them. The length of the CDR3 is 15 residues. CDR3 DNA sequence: TGTGCCAGCAGCTTAGGAGGGATAAACACCGGGGAGCTGTTTTTT. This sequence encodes CASSLGGINTGELFF.

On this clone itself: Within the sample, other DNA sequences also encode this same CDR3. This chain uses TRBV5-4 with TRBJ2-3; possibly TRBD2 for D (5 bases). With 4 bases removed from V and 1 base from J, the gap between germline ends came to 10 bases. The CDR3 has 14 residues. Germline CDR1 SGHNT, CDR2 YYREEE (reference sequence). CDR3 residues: CASSLAGGTDTQYF. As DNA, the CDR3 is TGTGCCAGCAGCCTCGCCGGGGGCACAGATACGCAGTATTTT.

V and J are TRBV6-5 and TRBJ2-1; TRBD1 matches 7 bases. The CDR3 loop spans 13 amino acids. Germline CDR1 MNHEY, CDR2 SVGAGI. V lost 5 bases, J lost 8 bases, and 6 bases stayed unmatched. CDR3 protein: CASSNDRVYEQFF. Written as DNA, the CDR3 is TGTGCCAGCAGTAACGACAGGGTGTATGAGCAGTTCTTC.

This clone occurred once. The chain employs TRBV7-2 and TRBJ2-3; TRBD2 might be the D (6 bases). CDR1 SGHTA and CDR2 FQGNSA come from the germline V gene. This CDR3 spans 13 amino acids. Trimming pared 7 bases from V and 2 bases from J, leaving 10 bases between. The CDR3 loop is CASKEGTTDTQYF. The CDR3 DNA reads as TGTGCCAGCAAGGAGGGAACCACAGATACGCAGTATTTT.

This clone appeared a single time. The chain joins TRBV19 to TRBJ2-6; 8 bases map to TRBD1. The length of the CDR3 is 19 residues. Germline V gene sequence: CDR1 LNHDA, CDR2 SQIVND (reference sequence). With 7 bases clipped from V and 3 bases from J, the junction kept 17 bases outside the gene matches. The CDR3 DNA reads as TGTGCCAGTACCGACCCCGGGACAGGAGTCCATGGTGGGGCCAACGTCCTGACTTTC. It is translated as CASTDPGTGVHGGANVLTF.

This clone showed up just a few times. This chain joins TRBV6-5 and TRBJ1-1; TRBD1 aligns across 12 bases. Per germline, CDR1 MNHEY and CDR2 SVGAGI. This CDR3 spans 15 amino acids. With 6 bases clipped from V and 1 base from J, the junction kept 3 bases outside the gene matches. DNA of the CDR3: TGTGCCAGCAGGGGACAGGGGGCGGGGAACACTGAAGCTTTCTTT. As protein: CASRGQGAGNTEAFF.

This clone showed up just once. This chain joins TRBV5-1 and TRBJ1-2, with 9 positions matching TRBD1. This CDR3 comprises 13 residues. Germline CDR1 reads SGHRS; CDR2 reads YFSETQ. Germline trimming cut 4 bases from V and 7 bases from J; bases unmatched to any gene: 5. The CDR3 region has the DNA TGCGCCAGCAGCCAACAGGGGGCAGGTGGCTACACCTTC. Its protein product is CASSQQGAGGYTF.

The CDR3 DNA is TGCGCCAGCCGAGACACTCAAGAGACCCAGTACTTC. This codes for CASRDTQETQYF. The chain uses TRBV5-1 and TRBJ2-5; D ambiguous. V was pared by 7 bases and J by 2 bases, with 9 bases between. The CDR3 extends over 12 amino acids. Germline V gene lookup returns CDR1 SGHRS and CDR2 YFSETQ.

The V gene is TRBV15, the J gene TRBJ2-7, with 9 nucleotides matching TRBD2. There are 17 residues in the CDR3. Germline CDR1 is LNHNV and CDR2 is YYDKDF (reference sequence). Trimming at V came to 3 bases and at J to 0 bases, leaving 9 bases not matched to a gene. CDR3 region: CATSRGISGSGSYEQYF. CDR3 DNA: TGTGCCACCAGCAGGGGTATTAGCGGGAGTGGCTCCTACGAGCAGTACTTC.

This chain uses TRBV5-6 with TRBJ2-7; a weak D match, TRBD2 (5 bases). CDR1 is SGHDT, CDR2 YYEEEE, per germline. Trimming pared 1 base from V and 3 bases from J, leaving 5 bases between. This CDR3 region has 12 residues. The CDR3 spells CASSLTSYEQYF. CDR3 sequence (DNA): TGTGCCAGCAGCTTGACTAGCTACGAGCAGTACTTC.

This CDR3 is CASGTGRANYGYTF. The CDR3, as DNA: TGTGCCAGTGGGACAGGGAGAGCTAACTATGGCTACACCTTC. The chain carries TRBV2 and TRBJ1-2; 9 bases line up with TRBD1. V dropped 9 bases and J dropped 0; count of bases not matched to a gene: 5. The CDR3 runs to 14 residues. CDR1 and CDR2 (germline): SNHLY, FYNNEI.

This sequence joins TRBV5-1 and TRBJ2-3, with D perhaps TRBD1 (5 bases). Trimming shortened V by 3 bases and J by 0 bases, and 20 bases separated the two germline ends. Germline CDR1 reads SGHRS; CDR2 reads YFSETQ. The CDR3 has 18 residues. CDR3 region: CASSWGQSGGFSTDTQYF. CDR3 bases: TGCGCCAGCAGCTGGGGCCAGTCTGGCGGCTTTAGCACAGATACGCAGTATTTT.

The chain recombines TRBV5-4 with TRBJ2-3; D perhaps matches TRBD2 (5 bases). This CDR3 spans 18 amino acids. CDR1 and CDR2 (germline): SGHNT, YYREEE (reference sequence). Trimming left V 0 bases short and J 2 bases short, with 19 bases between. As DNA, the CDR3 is TGTGCCAGCAGCTTGGGAGGGAATTTGGTCGGACCCACAGATACGCAGTATTTT. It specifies CASSLGGNLVGPTDTQYF. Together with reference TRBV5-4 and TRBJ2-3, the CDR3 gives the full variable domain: ETGVTQSPTHLIKTRGQQVTLRCSSQSGHNTVSWYQQALGQGPQFIFQYYREEENGRGNFPPRFSGLQFPNYSSELNVNALELDDSALYLCASSLGGNLVGPTDTQYFGPGTRLTVL.

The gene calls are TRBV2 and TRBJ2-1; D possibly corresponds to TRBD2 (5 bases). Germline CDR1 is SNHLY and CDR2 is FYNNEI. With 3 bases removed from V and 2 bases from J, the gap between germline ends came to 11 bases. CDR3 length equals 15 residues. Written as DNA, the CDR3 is TGTGCCAGCAGTGACCTTGACGGGACCTACAATGAGCAGTTCTTC. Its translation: CASSDLDGTYNEQFF.